The rows below give T cell receptor beta chains drawn from one sample of a study of cytotoxic CD8 clonotypes in ibrutinib-treated CLL. TCRdb keeps only in-frame clones here, not all; method: immunoSEQ multiplex PCR. The table records 76,000 or so clones, around 78% of them present only once. Sequencing was performed on PBMCs, taken after 24 months of ibrutinib treatment. The receptors stem from a human donor with chronic lymphocytic leukemia. CDR3s include the opening cysteine and the closing phenylalanine or tryptophan. The D gene is left open where the match is weak. Clone sizes are given selectively: once, few, many, or a class where the clone is expanded.

j_call d_call v_call clone_size cdr3_nt cdr3_aa
TRBJ2-5 TRBD1 TRBV11-2 NA TGTGCCAGCAGCCGAAATGCGGGACAGGGAGCAGAAGAGACCCAGTACTTC CASSRNAGQGAEETQYF
TRBJ1-3 NA TRBV19 NA TGTGCCAGTAGTATCTCTCAAAATTATCGGAACACCATATATTTT CASSISQNYRNTIYF
TRBJ1-1 NA TRBV6-1 few TGTGCCAGCAGGGGAAGAGGGCGGAGGGGCACTGAAGCTTTCTTT CASRGRGRRGTEAFF
TRBJ1-1 NA TRBV5-5 NA TGTGCCAGCAGCTTCGGGATTGCGGGGACTGAAGCTTTCTTT CASSFGIAGTEAFF
TRBJ2-1 NA TRBV6-5 NA TGTGCCAGCAGTTCCCCTATTGCTGGCTCCTACAATGAGCAGTTCTTC CASSSPIAGSYNEQFF
TRBJ2-7 TRBD2 TRBV7-6 NA TGTGCCAGCAGCTTAAGGGCCGGGACTAGCGGGAGGGCCAGGGACGAGCAGTACTTC CASSLRAGTSGRARDEQYF
TRBJ2-5 NA TRBV10-3 few TGTGCCATCAGTGAGGTCGCAGGTACCGTCGAGACCCAGTACTTC CAISEVAGTVETQYF
TRBJ2-7 TRBD2 TRBV5-4 NA TGTGCCAGCAGACCCGGGACTAGCGGTCACTACGAGCAGTACTTC CASRPGTSGHYEQYF
TRBJ2-6 NA TRBV5-1 NA TGCGCCAGCAGCGAAGTCCCCTCTGGGGCCAACGTCCTGACTTTC CASSEVPSGANVLTF
TRBJ1-1 NA TRBV10-3 few TGTGCCACCGGTGGGGCCCAGCGGGACCTGAACACTGAAGCTTTCTTT CATGGAQRDLNTEAFF
TRBJ2-7 NA TRBV19 NA TGTGCCAGTAGTATAGGGCTGGGGGCTGGTGAGCAGTACTTC CASSIGLGAGEQYF
TRBJ2-7 TRBD1 TRBV5-1 NA TGCGCCAGCAGCTCGAGGGGGCCGGGACAGGGGTACGAGCAGTACTTC CASSSRGPGQGYEQYF